This T cell receptor (beta chain) was recovered during a study of T cell changes during pregnancy in multiple sclerosis. Trimming shortened V by 0 bases and J by 7 bases, and 14 bases separated the two germline ends. This CDR3 has 15 amino acids. CDR1 and CDR2 (germline): SGDLS, YYNGEE. The assay was immunoSEQ multiplex PCR, and TCRdb's table has in-frame clones only and misses some. The table shows about 67,000 clones, with 80% to 95% occurring only once. This clonotype was sampled from a female donor in good health, enrolled as a control in a pregnancy study. The input for sequencing was peripheral blood, taken in the second trimester of pregnancy. J is TRBJ2-4 and V is TRBV9; no firm D call. The CDR3 protein is CASSVATSPRNIQYF. CDR3 nucleotides: TGTGCCAGCAGCGTAGCGACCTCCCCGAGGAACATTCAGTACTTC.